The present T cell receptor beta chain was sequenced within a study of Ad26.COV2.S vaccination and SARS-CoV-2 variants. Study results and limitations: Marked by substantial breadth, spike-specific CD8+ and CD4+ T cell responses were reportedly seen after vaccination.

The treatment: roughly 18 received Ad26.COV2.S at low or high dose, single or two shots; about 5 received placebo; per-sample allocation not given. Sampling was performed 63 days after the first vaccine or placebo injection. The method was immunoSEQ multiplex PCR; TCRdb's version includes in-frame clones alone and lacks a portion of them. Here the sample spans about 400,000 clones, roughly 80% being singletons. CDR1 SGHAT and CDR2 FQNNGV come from the germline V gene. The V end was cut by 5 bases, the J end by 3 bases, with 2 bases between. This CDR3 contains 11 residues. On this clone: The antigen is not known.

Specimen: peripheral blood, collected in a trial of Ad26.COV2.S vaccine versus placebo. The receptor comes from a person between 18 and 59 years old who received the Ad26.COV2.S COVID-19 vaccine or a placebo. The V call is TRBV11-2, the J call TRBJ2-1; D is undetermined. The chain's CDR3 is CASSVYNEQFF. CDR3 sequence (DNA): TGTGCCAGCAGCGTCTACAATGAGCAGTTCTTC.